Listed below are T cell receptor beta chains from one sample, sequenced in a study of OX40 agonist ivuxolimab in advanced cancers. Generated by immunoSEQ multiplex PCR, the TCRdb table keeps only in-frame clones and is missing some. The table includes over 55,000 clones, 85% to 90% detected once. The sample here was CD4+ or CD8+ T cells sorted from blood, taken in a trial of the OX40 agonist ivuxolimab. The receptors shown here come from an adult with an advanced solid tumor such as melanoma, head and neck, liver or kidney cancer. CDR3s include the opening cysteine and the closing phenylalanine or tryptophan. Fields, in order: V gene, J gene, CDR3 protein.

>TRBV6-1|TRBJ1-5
CASIRGPGNQPQHF
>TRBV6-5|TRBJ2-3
CASSKKTEGTQYF
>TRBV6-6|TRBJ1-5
CAGGSQPQHF
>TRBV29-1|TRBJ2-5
CSFSGTSETQYF
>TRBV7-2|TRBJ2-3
CASSSRDRGADTQYF
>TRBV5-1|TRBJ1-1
CASSSGQNTEAFF
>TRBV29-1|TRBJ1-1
CSVDRQNTEAFF
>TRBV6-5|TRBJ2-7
CASRHVAGDSREQYF
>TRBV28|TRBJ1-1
CASSSVWEGNTEAFF
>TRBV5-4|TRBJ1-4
CASSLRQGGNEKLFF
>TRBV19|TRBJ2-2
CASSILSGGNTGELFF
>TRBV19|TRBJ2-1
CASSIGGAITYNEQFF
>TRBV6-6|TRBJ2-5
CASSRTSGGNQETQYF
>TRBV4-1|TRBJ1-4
CASSQEAGVSNPTNEKLFF
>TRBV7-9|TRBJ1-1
CASSRGENTEAFF
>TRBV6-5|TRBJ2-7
CASSPNRGIYEQYF
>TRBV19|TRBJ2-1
CASSIPQRTGYYNEQFF
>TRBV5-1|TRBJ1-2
CASSLGQRGYTF
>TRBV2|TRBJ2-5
CASSEAGTGPYF
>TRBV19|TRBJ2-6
CASSIETPGQGSSGANVLTF